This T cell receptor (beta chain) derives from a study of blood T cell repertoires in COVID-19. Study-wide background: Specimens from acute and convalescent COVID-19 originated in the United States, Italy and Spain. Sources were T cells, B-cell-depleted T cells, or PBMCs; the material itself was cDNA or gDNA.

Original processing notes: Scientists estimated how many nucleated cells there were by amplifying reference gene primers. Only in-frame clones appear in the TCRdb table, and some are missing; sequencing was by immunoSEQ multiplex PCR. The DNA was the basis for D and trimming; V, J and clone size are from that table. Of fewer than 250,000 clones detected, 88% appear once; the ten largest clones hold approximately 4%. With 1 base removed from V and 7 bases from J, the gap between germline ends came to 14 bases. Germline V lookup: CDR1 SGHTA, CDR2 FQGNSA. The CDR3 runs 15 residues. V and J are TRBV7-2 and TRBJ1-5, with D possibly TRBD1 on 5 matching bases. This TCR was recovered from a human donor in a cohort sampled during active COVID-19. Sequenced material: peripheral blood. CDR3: CASSLDRGRRQPQHF. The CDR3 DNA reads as TGTGCCAGCAGCTTAGATAGGGGTCGACGCCAGCCCCAGCATTTT.